Below are 5 T cell receptor beta chains sequenced from a single sample in a study of OX40 agonist ivuxolimab in advanced cancers. Assay used: immunoSEQ multiplex PCR; TCRdb lists only in-frame clones, some missing. Altogether 70,000 or so clones are present, about 88% being singletons, with the ten largest covering around 0.78%. Source: CD4+ or CD8+ T cells sorted from blood, taken in a trial of the OX40 agonist ivuxolimab. The receptors shown here come from an adult with an advanced solid tumor such as melanoma, head and neck, liver or kidney cancer.

The genes are TRBV14 and TRBJ1-5; D possibly corresponds to TRBD1 (6 bases). The CDR3 consists of 13 residues. Germline-derived CDR1 and CDR2 are SGHDN and FVKESK. The V gene lost 3 bases and the J gene lost 5 bases, with 8 bases spanning the gap. CDR3: CASSHRTDQPQHF. The CDR3 region has the DNA TGTGCCAGCAGCCACCGGACAGATCAGCCCCAGCATTTT.

The rearrangement links TRBV7-8 to TRBJ1-2; D gene unclear. From germline, CDR1 is SGHVS and CDR2 FQNEAQ. The CDR3 consists of 15 residues. Between the trimmed V and J ends, which lost 5 bases and 7 bases, there was a span of 20 bases. For the CDR3, the DNA is TGTGCCAGCAGCGGACGGAGCGGGGTTTTTTTTGGCTACACCTTC. It translates to CASSGRSGVFFGYTF.

In this sample, this clone turned up once. J is TRBJ2-5 and V is TRBV9; 7 bases line up with TRBD2. The CDR3 is made up of 14 amino acids. After removal of 3 bases from V and 1 base from J, the junction contained 3 bases not matched to a gene. Germline lookup yields CDR1 SGDLS and CDR2 YYNGEE. The CDR3 sequence: CASSDLAAQETQYF. In DNA form, the CDR3 reads TGTGCCAGCAGCGACCTAGCGGCCCAAGAGACCCAGTACTTC.

The chain is built from TRBV10-3 and TRBJ2-5, with D possibly matching TRBD2 (6 bases). The length of the CDR3 is 15 residues. Germline V lookup: CDR1 ENHRY, CDR2 SYGVKD. V was shortened by 0 bases and J by 3 bases, with 11 bases between the two germline ends. For the CDR3, the DNA is TGTGCCATCAGTGAGTCGACGGGAGCTAAAGAGACCCAGTACTTC. It yields the protein CAISESTGAKETQYF.

V usage is TRBV19 and J usage is TRBJ2-2, with 7 bases that match TRBD1. V was clipped by 4 bases and J by 4 bases; unmatched bases: 3. The CDR3 length is 14 residues. From germline, CDR1 is LNHDA and CDR2 SQIVND (reference sequence). CDR3 sequence reads: CASSTTGSTGELFF. The CDR3 DNA is TGTGCCAGTAGTACGACAGGGAGCACCGGGGAGCTGTTTTTT.